The T cell receptor beta chain under discussion was sequenced for a study of shared clonotypes between healthy human individuals. Looking at the study overall: Donor composition was two women and a few men, aged 18 to 49.

V was pared by 4 bases and J by 4 bases, with 22 bases between. The CDR3 length is 18 residues. CDR1 LGHNA and CDR2 YSLEER come from the germline V gene. The assay ran at deep level. Per the authors' pipeline: With immunoSEQ giving junction-only sequences and no quality scores, filtering differed. Only in-frame clones appear in the TCRdb table, and some are missing; sequencing was by immunoSEQ multiplex PCR. V and J calls and clone size are those listed in that table; D and trimming were worked out from the DNA. The sample contains around 510,000 clones, about 80% of which appear only once. Specimen: PBMCs. This chain joins TRBV4-3 and TRBJ1-4, with a weak D call TRBD1 (5 bases). This TCR came from a woman aged 40 to 49 in good health. Some clones in this sample may be carry-over from other donors' samples. The CDR3 loop is CASSPAAGTPRDNEKLFF. For the CDR3, the DNA is TGCGCCAGCAGCCCCGCGGCCGGGACTCCGAGGGATAATGAAAAACTGTTTTTT.